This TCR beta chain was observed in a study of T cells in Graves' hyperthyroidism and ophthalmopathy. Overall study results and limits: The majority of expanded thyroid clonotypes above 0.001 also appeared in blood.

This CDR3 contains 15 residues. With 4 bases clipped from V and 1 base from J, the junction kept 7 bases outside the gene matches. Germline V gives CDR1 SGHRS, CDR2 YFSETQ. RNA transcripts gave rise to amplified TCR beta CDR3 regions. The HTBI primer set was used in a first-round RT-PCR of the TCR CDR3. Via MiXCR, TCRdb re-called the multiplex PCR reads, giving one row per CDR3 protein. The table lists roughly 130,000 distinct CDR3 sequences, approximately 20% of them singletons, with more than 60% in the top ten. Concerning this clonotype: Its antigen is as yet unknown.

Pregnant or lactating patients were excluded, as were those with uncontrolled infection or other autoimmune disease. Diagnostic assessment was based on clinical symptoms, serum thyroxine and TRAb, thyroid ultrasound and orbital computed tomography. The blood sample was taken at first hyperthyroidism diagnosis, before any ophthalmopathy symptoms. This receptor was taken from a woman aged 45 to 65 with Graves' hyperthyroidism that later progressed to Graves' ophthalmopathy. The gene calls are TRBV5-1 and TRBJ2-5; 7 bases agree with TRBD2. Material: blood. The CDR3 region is CASSVSGTIQETQYF. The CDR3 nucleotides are TGCGCCAGCAGCGTCAGCGGGACTATCCAAGAGACCCAGTACTTC.